This T cell receptor beta chain was sequenced in a study of regulatory dendritic cells for organ transplantation. Study outcomes and limitations: Resting memory CD8+ T cells held the most alloreactive clonotypes. Between individuals, the alloreactive memory CD8+ T cell pool differed considerably. Memory T cells were less diverse than naive, with memory CD8+ most oligoclonal.

The repertoire was sequenced with immunoSEQ multiplex PCR; TCRdb's copy has only in-frame clones and lacks some. The sample has about 29,000 clones; roughly 80% are singletons. Worth noting for this clone: Its specificity is not known.

Memory T cells were CD45RO+, naive were CD45RA+, sorted by FACS. The V segment lost 2 bases and the J segment 1 base; nucleotides outside the gene matches: 9. The germline V gene has CDR1 ENHRY and CDR2 SYGVKD. The CDR3 extends over 17 amino acids. V is TRBV10-3 and J is TRBJ2-3, with 7 bases identical to TRBD2. The source material was naive CD4+ T cells from blood. Subset: CD45RA+ naive T cells. The sequence was obtained from a human donor in good health. The chain's CDR3 is CAISETPGGLGTDTQYF. Here the CDR3 DNA reads TGTGCCATCAGTGAGACGCCCGGGGGGTTGGGCACAGATACGCAGTATTTT.